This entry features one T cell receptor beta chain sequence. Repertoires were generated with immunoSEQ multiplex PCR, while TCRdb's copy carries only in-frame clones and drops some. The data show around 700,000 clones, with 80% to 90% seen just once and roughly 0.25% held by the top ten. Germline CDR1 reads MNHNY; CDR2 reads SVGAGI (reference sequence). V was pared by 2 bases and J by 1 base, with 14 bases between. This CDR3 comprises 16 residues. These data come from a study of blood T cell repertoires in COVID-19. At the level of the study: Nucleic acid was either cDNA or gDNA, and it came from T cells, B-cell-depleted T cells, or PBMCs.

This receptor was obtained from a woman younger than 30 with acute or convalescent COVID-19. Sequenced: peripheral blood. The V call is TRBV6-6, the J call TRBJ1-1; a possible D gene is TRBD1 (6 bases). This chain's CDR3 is CASSYMGAQGNTEAFF. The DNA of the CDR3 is TGTGCCAGCAGTTACATGGGGGCGCAGGGGAACACTGAAGCTTTCTTT.